This record covers a single TCR beta chain. This clone was detected once. The specificity of this receptor is unknown. Nothing much larger sits one base from this clone, and base qualities are not available. This specimen comes from a study of shared clonotypes between healthy human individuals (dated by TCRdb to about 2020). Looking at the study overall: The cohort included three men and a couple of women between 18 and 49 years of age. Libraries were prepared and TCR repertoires were sequenced by different laboratories using diverse techniques, in order to increase sequencing depth and limit assay-specific biases. Per donor, leukapheresis produced somewhere between about 0.85 and 8.9 billion PBMCs. To estimate repertoire size and how much clonotype sharing occurs between individuals, the study deeply sequenced the blood TCR repertoires of 4 to 6 healthy adults. For each donor, CD4 naive and CD4 memory were each run on three plates, CD8 naive on two plates, and CD8 memory on one plate.

Using the deep immunoSEQ assay, multiplex PCR amplified TCR CDR3 regions from genomic DNA. Genomic DNA extracted from each cell subset was distributed evenly over all wells of several immunoSEQ 96-well plates, and each plate served as one replicate. For sorted subsets, each replicate PCR was loaded with 200 ng genomic DNA, equivalent to 30,000 or so T cell genomes. Purified libraries were measured with a Qubit 3.0 fluorometer, size-checked on a Bioanalyzer 2100, and measured again with the KAPA Library Quantification kit. Each immunoSEQ 96-well plate was sequenced on its own single-read 150-cycle Illumina NextSeq 550 flow cell. Processing in the source paper ran as follows. Because only junctional sequences without quality scores were contained in the immunoSEQ output, filtering matching that applied to full-length reads could not be performed. Sequences were annotated with PyIR, a Python wrapper for IgBLAST v1.9, and V/J genes and CDR3 were assigned using IMGT germline references. Reads were filtered out if the reads had weak V/J assignments (E-value above 1e-6), no CDR3, stop codons, out-of-frame junctions, or ambiguous translated residues. A V3J clonotype was defined by an identical inferred V gene, J gene, and CDR3 amino acid sequence. Percentage overlap between repertoires was calculated by dividing the number of shared unique clonotypes by the size of the smaller repertoire. Richness of each repertoire was evaluated using RTK rarefaction, the Chao1 estimator, and Recon v2.1 estimates of unobserved clonotypes. For all TCRbeta clonotypes obtained by the gDNA method from a few donors, generation probabilities were computed with OLGA. This immuneACCESS table, as held by TCRdb, lists in-frame sequences with V and J called but not all clones. Of the missing ones, under half trace to an unresolved V gene in checked studies; the others have no known cause. That table gives V, J and clone size, and the DNA gave D and trimming. The sample data list some 1,900,000 clones, and 85% to 95% of these were observed just once. The top ten constitute 1.2% of the sample.

Paper-wide results and their limitations: Naive subsets generally had larger estimated clonotype richness than memory subsets. Sampling was limited to blood, and TCR repertoires in tissue likely differ from TCR repertoires in blood. Compared with non-shared clonotypes, clonotypes shared by all four sorted-subset donors had higher generation probabilities. Pairwise subsampling led to the expectation that sequencing depth would affect the degree of clonotype sharing among donors. Rarefaction of sorted-subset datasets indicated incomplete sequencing despite the large sequencing depth. Because the study included a small number of donors, the genetic and exposure-history diversity represented was limited. Roughly 5% of naive CD4, 3% to 4% of naive CD8, 2.3% of memory CD4, and around 0.42% of memory CD8 clonotypes were shared across several donors.

Sequences SGHNT (CDR1) and YYREEE (CDR2) are obtained from the germline V gene (reference sequence). Including cysteine and phenylalanine, the CDR3 has 14 amino acids. Only CDR3 DNA is held: 42 bases, read in frame from base 1. The junction shows trimming of 4 bases on V and 3 bases on J, and the gene matches do not reach 2 bases of it. CD8 naive samples were CD45RO-negative cells positively selected for CCR7, giving a CD45RA+CCR7+ population that excluded TemRA cells. The donors were healthy, HIV-negative adults with no recently reported acute infections or vaccinations. All donors were Caucasian adults living in Nashville, Tennessee, USA. After blood collection by leukapheresis, PBMCs were isolated using Ficoll-Histopaque density gradient centrifugation and then cryopreserved in the vapor phase of liquid nitrogen. Analytical flow cytometry was used to check the purity and quantity of each magnetically sorted T cell population. Each sorted fraction had its genomic DNA isolated and then quantified by UV absorbance on a Nanodrop 2000c.

This clonotype was obtained from a man aged 18-30 years in good health. Sample: naive CD8+ T cells sorted from blood. In the paper's terms, the cell subset or site label means: CD45RA+CCR7+. The sequence joins TRBV5-4 to TRBJ2-5; 11 central bases correspond to TRBD2. The DNA sequence is TGTGCCAGCAGCCATAGCGGGGGGGAAGAGACCCAGTACTTC. The encoded protein is CASSHSGGEETQYF.